The 27 T cell receptor beta chains listed next were all sequenced from one sample in a study of CD8+ T cells in alopecia areata. TCR sequencing used cDNA made by reverse transcription of extracted RNA. Produced via immunoSEQ multiplex PCR; TCRdb's table is partial and in-frame only. The sample lists some 95,000 clones; 35% to 50% were seen once. The sequencing input was CD4+ T cells sorted from blood. The receptor set was obtained from a human donor with alopecia areata.

The J gene is TRBJ2-1, the V gene TRBV29-1, with a possible D match to TRBD1 (5 bases). This CDR3 region has 14 residues. From germline, CDR1 is SQVTM and CDR2 ANQGSEA. V lost 4 bases and J 5 bases, leaving 15 bases between the germline ends. CDR3: CSVGTPERNNEQFF. CDR3 DNA: TGCAGCGTTGGGACACCCGAGAGGAACAATGAGCAGTTCTTC.

This clone came up a few times. This chain uses TRBV7-9 with TRBJ2-6; D is ambiguous. V gave up 5 bases and J gave up 2 bases, with 10 bases separating them. The length of the CDR3 is 15 residues. Germline lookup yields CDR1 SEHNR and CDR2 FQNEAQ (reference sequence). The CDR3 DNA reads TGTGCCAGCAGCGGCAGCTTGGCTGGGGCCAACGTCCTGACTTTC. This gives the protein CASSGSLAGANVLTF.

This clone was picked up a small number of times. V usage is TRBV11-2 and J usage is TRBJ2-7, with 9 bases that match TRBD2. The CDR3 covers 12 residues. Germline trimming cut 8 bases from V and 2 bases from J; bases unmatched to any gene: 1. Per the germline V gene, CDR1 is SGHAT and CDR2 is FQNNGV. CDR3 sequence (DNA): TGTGCCAGCGCTAGCGGGGCCTACGAGCAGTACTTC. Translating it yields CASASGAYEQYF.

This clone was found once. The chain is built from TRBV10-2 and TRBJ2-1; 8 positions agree with TRBD2. The CDR3 runs to 15 residues. Germline values: CDR1 WSHSY, CDR2 SAAADI. The junction had 4 bases not matched to a gene; V was cut back by 6 bases and J by 0 bases. The DNA of the CDR3 is TGCGCCAGCAGAGTAGCGGGGAGCTCCTACAATGAGCAGTTCTTC. Its translation: CASRVAGSSYNEQFF.

This rearrangement joins TRBV20-1 to TRBJ2-3; D not certain. This CDR3 is 11 amino acids long. The V end was cut by 6 bases, the J end by 6 bases, with 10 bases between. Germline V lookup: CDR1 DFQATT, CDR2 SNEGSKA (reference sequence). This chain's CDR3 is CSAIQLDTQYF. The DNA for the CDR3 is TGCAGTGCCATCCAGCTTGATACGCAGTATTTT.

The chain recombines TRBV5-1 with TRBJ2-1; 7 bases are shared with TRBD2. V gave up 4 bases and J gave up 0 bases; unmatched junction bases: 10. The CDR3 spans 17 residues. Germline CDR1 is SGHRS and CDR2 is YFSETQ. The CDR3 DNA is TGCGCCAGCAGCCGAATCCCCCTAGCGGACTCCTACAATGAGCAGTTCTTC. Encoded protein: CASSRIPLADSYNEQFF.

This chain connects TRBV4-1 to TRBJ1-5; D remains ambiguous. CDR1 is MGHRA and CDR2 is YSYEKL in the germline V gene. The CDR3 length is 18 residues. V lost 2 bases, J lost 3 bases, and 20 bases lay in between. As DNA, the CDR3 is TGCGCCAGCAGCCAAAACCCTCAAGGGCAAGGGTACAATCAGCCCCAGCATTTT. Protein: CASSQNPQGQGYNQPQHF.

The V gene is TRBV20-1, the J gene TRBJ2-1; D is possibly TRBD2 (6 bases). The V end lost 6 bases, the J end lost 10 bases, and 13 bases lay between the germline ends. The CDR3 totals 11 residues. Germline V gene lookup returns CDR1 DFQATT and CDR2 SNEGSKA (reference sequence). In DNA, the CDR3 is TGCAGTGCCTCGGGACTGGACGAGCAGTTCTTC. It encodes CSASGLDEQFF.

The chain combines TRBV6-6 with TRBJ2-3; D is possibly TRBD1 (7 bases). The CDR3 extends over 16 amino acids. Trimming took off 1 base at V and 4 bases at J, with 15 bases between the two ends. Per the germline V gene, CDR1 is MNHNY and CDR2 is SVGAGI (reference sequence). DNA of the CDR3: TGTGCCAGCAGTTACTGGAGCGGGCAGGGGGCAGATACGCAGTATTTT. Translating it yields CASSYWSGQGADTQYF.

This clone was recorded only once. The CDR3 bases are TGTGCCAGCAGCTTAGGGACAGGGAGGGTTGGCAATCAGCCCCAGCATTTT. Encoded protein: CASSLGTGRVGNQPQHF. This chain links TRBV5-8 with TRBJ1-5; 9 bases align to TRBD1. CDR3 length equals 17 residues. Germline V gene data show CDR1 as SGHTS and CDR2 as YDEGEE. V lost 2 bases and J lost 2; bases outside the gene matches: 8.

The V gene is TRBV29-1, the J gene TRBJ2-5, with D unclear. Germline V gene sequence: CDR1 SQVTM, CDR2 ANQGSEA. This CDR3 region has 13 residues. Trimming left V 4 bases short and J 1 base short, with 10 bases between. The CDR3 DNA follows: TGCAGCGTTGGGCAGGCGGTCCAAGAGACCCAGTACTTC. Translation gives CSVGQAVQETQYF.

The genes are TRBV7-9 and TRBJ2-7, with TRBD2 matching 8 bases. CDR1 and CDR2 (germline): SEHNR, FQNEAQ (reference sequence). Germline trimming cut 2 bases from V and 5 bases from J; bases unmatched to any gene: 2. This CDR3 has 13 amino acids. CDR3 sequence: CASSLSGGNEQYF. The CDR3 DNA reads TGTGCCAGCAGCTTATCGGGGGGGAACGAGCAGTACTTC.

The J gene is TRBJ1-2, the V gene TRBV30; D perhaps matches TRBD1 (5 bases). Germline V gene data show CDR1 as GTSNPN and CDR2 as SVGIG (reference sequence). V lost 1 base and J 4 bases, leaving 10 bases between the germline ends. This CDR3 is built from 13 residues. In DNA form, the CDR3 reads TGTGCCTGGAGTGAGGACACAGCCTATGGCTACACCTTC. Encoded protein: CAWSEDTAYGYTF.

The chain links TRBV6-5 to TRBJ2-5; D could derive from TRBD1 or TRBD2 (6 bases each). The CDR3 runs to 12 residues. Germline V gives CDR1 MNHEY, CDR2 SVGAGI. Trimming stripped 7 bases from V and 5 bases from J, with 11 bases between. CDR3 bases: TGTGCCAGCACCTGGGGGGCGGAGACCCAGTACTTC. Amino acid sequence: CASTWGAETQYF.

The genes are TRBV30 and TRBJ2-6, with D possibly TRBD1 on 6 matching bases. The CDR3 is 13 amino acids. CDR1 is GTSNPN, CDR2 SVGIG, per germline (reference sequence). The V end lost 8 bases, the J end lost 1 base, and 9 bases lay between the germline ends. CDR3 region: CARTVSGANVLTF. CDR3 bases: TGTGCCAGGACAGTATCTGGGGCCAACGTCCTGACTTTC.

This clone was counted between two and nine times. The rearrangement links TRBV30 to TRBJ2-4; TRBD1 matches 7 bases. In germline, CDR1 is GTSNPN, CDR2 SVGIG (reference sequence). V gave up 5 bases and J gave up 0 bases; unmatched junction bases: 7. CDR3 length: 15 amino acids. CDR3 nucleotides: TGTGCCTGGGCCCGGGGACAGATAGCCAAAAACATTCAGTACTTC. It translates to CAWARGQIAKNIQYF.

CDR3 DNA sequence: TGCAGCGGAGGGGAGAGGGGGCGCGGCGAGCAGTACTTC. Translation: CSGGERGRGEQYF. The chain joins TRBV29-1 to TRBJ2-7, with TRBD1 matching over 7 bases. The CDR3 runs to 13 residues. Germline CDR1 is SQVTM and CDR2 is ANQGSEA. J lost 6 bases, V lost 7 bases, and 12 bases had no gene match.

V and J are TRBV23-1 and TRBJ2-2; D may correspond to TRBD1 or TRBD2 (5 bases each). TRBV23-1 counts as an open reading frame of uncertain function. The germline V and J ends were trimmed by 1 base and 9 bases, with 15 bases remaining between them. The CDR3 is 15 residues long. The CDR3 coding sequence is TGCGCCAGCAGTCAATTGGGACCGACAAAGAGGGAGCTGTTTTTT. Amino acids: CASSQLGPTKRELFF.

This clone was seen a few times. V and J are TRBV6-1 and TRBJ2-4; D not certain. Germline-derived CDR1 and CDR2 are MNHNS and SASEGT. The CDR3 covers 14 residues. Trimming shortened V by 0 bases and J by 5 bases, and 8 bases separated the two germline ends. The CDR3 sequence: CASSEASRQNIQYF. The CDR3 DNA reads as TGTGCCAGCAGTGAAGCCTCACGGCAAAACATTCAGTACTTC.

The V call is TRBV30, the J call TRBJ1-1; 11 bases are a match to TRBD1. J lost 5 bases, V lost 1 base, and 6 bases had no gene match. The CDR3 sequence is 15 residues long. Per germline, CDR1 GTSNPN and CDR2 SVGIG (reference sequence). CDR3 amino acids: CAWSGTGGLGTEAFF. The CDR3 DNA sequence: TGTGCCTGGAGTGGGACAGGGGGCTTGGGAACTGAAGCTTTCTTT.

DNA of the CDR3: TGTGCCTGGAGTGTATGGCCCAGGATTAACTATGGCTACACCTTC. This translates into CAWSVWPRINYGYTF. The chain is built from TRBV30 and TRBJ1-2, with D hard to call. Germline assignment: CDR1 GTSNPN and CDR2 SVGIG (reference sequence). V lost 0 bases and J 1 base, leaving 12 bases between the germline ends. This CDR3 comprises 15 residues.

This clone occurred a few times. The chain combines TRBV7-9 with TRBJ2-2; D not certain. Germline CDR1 and CDR2: SEHNR and FQNEAQ (reference sequence). The CDR3 is made up of 12 amino acids. Trimming took 2 bases from V and 7 from J, leaving 5 bases between them. Written as DNA, the CDR3 is TGTGCCAGCAGCTTATATGTCGGGGAGCTGTTTTTT. Protein product: CASSLYVGELFF.

This sequence joins TRBV5-1 and TRBJ2-5; D is unresolved. Trimming removed 0 bases from V and 5 bases from J, with 14 bases in between. CDR3 length: 15 residues. Germline V gene sequence: CDR1 SGHRS, CDR2 YFSETQ. As DNA, the CDR3 is TGCGCCAGCAGCTTGGCCGTAGACCTCCTGGAGACCCAGTACTTC. Residues: CASSLAVDLLETQYF.

The rearrangement links TRBV30 to TRBJ2-1; D is possibly TRBD1 (6 bases). This CDR3 has 14 amino acids. The germline V gene has CDR1 GTSNPN and CDR2 SVGIG (reference sequence). Trimming shortened V by 1 base and J by 9 bases, and 16 bases separated the two germline ends. DNA of the CDR3: TGTGCCTGGAGTGAGGGGGAGCCTAGTAGTGAGCAGTTCTTC. Amino acid sequence: CAWSEGEPSSEQFF.

V gene TRBV5-1 combines with J gene TRBJ2-3; D is ambiguous. Germline V gene lookup returns CDR1 SGHRS and CDR2 YFSETQ. The CDR3 length is 13 residues. Trimming took 4 bases from V and 4 from J, leaving 10 bases between them. The CDR3 bases are TGCGCCAGCAGCCTCGGCCTGGCAGATACGCAGTATTTT. It translates to CASSLGLADTQYF.

The chain employs TRBV5-1 and TRBJ1-2, with 7 bases matching TRBD1. Trimming removed 4 bases from V and 0 bases from J; junction bases left unmatched: 6. Germline V gene lookup returns CDR1 SGHRS and CDR2 YFSETQ. There are 15 residues in the CDR3. CDR3 sequence: CASSQGTASNYGYTF. For the CDR3, the DNA is TGCGCCAGCAGCCAAGGGACAGCCTCTAACTATGGCTACACCTTC.

This clone was found a few times. In DNA form, the CDR3 reads TGCAGCGTTGGGGACCTGAACGGCGGGAAAGCTTTCTTT. This encodes CSVGDLNGGKAFF. This rearrangement joins TRBV29-1 to TRBJ1-1; possible D gene TRBD1, 5 bases. The germline gives CDR1 SQVTM, CDR2 ANQGSEA. CDR3 length: 13 residues. The ends were cut back, 4 bases at V and 9 bases at J, with 18 bases in the middle.